This T cell receptor (beta chain) was retrieved from a study of blood T cell repertoires in COVID-19. Study summary: Sites in the United States, Italy and Spain provided acute and convalescent COVID-19 samples. Sample material is recorded as cDNA or gDNA derived from T cells, B-cell-depleted T cells, or PBMCs.

V lost 0 bases, J lost 1 base, and 7 bases lay in between. Germline CDR1 LGHDT, CDR2 YNNKEL (reference sequence). The CDR3 is 15 amino acids. Authors' analysis steps: Scientists estimated how many nucleated cells there were by amplifying reference gene primers. Assay used: immunoSEQ multiplex PCR; TCRdb lists only in-frame clones, some missing. V and J calls and clone size come straight from that table; D and trimming were deduced from the DNA. The sample lists roughly 250,000 clones; about 88% were seen once. The gene calls are TRBV3-1 (or the pseudogene TRBV3-2) and TRBJ2-1; a possible D gene is TRBD2 (6 bases). Sequenced material: peripheral blood. The sequence was collected from a woman between 40 and 50 years old who had recovered from COVID-19. In DNA form, the CDR3 reads TGTGCCAGCAGCCAAGATGGGACTTCCTACAATGAGCAGTTCTTC. Translating it yields CASSQDGTSYNEQFF.